What follows are 29 T cell receptor beta chains derived from one specimen sequenced in a study of T cell repertoires in cytomegalovirus infection. Each CDR3 protein is one row after TCRdb ran MiXCR on the reads. Of about 260,000 distinct CDR3 sequences in the sample, roughly 9% are singletons; the top ten hold about 15%. Sequencing was carried out using PBMCs. The origin of the receptors is a human donor in good health (CMV status not recorded). Some clones in this sample may be carry-over from other donors' samples.

The genes are TRBV7-9 and TRBJ1-2; tentative D call: TRBD1 (5 bases). The V and J ends lost 4 bases and 7 bases respectively, with 19 bases between them. Germline CDR1 reads SEHNR; CDR2 reads FQNEAQ (reference sequence). The CDR3 totals 15 residues. The CDR3 DNA reads as TGTGCCAGCAGCTCAACCGGGACCGCTTTCTCTGGCTACACCTTC. Translation: CASSSTGTAFSGYTF.

This clonotype was seen ten or more times. The chain employs TRBV6-5 and TRBJ2-7; D not resolved. The germline CDR1 and CDR2 sequences are MNHEY and SVGAGI. V lost 2 bases to trimming and J lost 5 bases, with 16 bases between them. The CDR3 spans 15 residues. Here the CDR3 reads CASSYLTLIVDEQYF. DNA for the CDR3: TGTGCCAGCAGTTACCTGACCCTAATAGTGGACGAGCAGTACTTC.

This clonotype was counted at least ten times. The chain has TRBV7-2 and TRBJ2-2; TRBD2 agrees at 7 bases. The V segment lost 4 bases and the J segment 4 bases; nucleotides outside the gene matches: 12. This CDR3 has 17 amino acids. The germline CDR1 and CDR2 sequences are SGHTA and FQGNSA. CDR3 DNA sequence: TGTGCCAGCAGCTCAAGACCAGCGGGAATGGTCACCGGGGAGCTGTTTTTT. It codes for CASSSRPAGMVTGELFF. The full variable domain, in which reference TRBV7-2 and TRBJ2-2 provide the parts outside the CDR3, is GAGVSQSPSNKVTEKGKDVELRCDPISGHTALYWYRQSLGQGLEFLIYFQGNSAPDKSGLPSDRFSAERTGGSVSTLTIQRTQQEDSAVYLCASSSRPAGMVTGELFFGEGSRLTVL.

This clonotype appeared many times. This chain links TRBV7-2 with TRBJ2-5, with TRBD1 identical over 9 bases. CDR1 and CDR2 from the germline V gene are SGHTA and FQGNSA. V lost 1 base to trimming and J lost 2 bases; unmatched junction nucleotides: 2. The CDR3 sequence is 15 residues long. CDR3 sequence (DNA): TGTGCCAGCAGCTTAGTGGACAGGGGACAAGAGACCCAGTACTTC. Its translation is CASSLVDRGQETQYF.

This clonotype was counted between two and nine times. The chain uses TRBV20-1 and TRBJ2-7; TRBD1 agrees at 9 bases. Germline CDR1 and CDR2: DFQATT and SNEGSKA (reference sequence). The CDR3 sequence is 13 residues long. The V and J ends lost 5 bases and 1 base, in that order; junction bases with no gene match: 3. CDR3 sequence: CSAPGTGSYEQYF. The CDR3 coding sequence is TGCAGTGCTCCCGGGACAGGGTCCTACGAGCAGTACTTC.

At least ten counts were recorded for this clonotype. V gene TRBV7-8 combines with J gene TRBJ2-7; perhaps TRBD1 as D (6 bases). Per the germline V gene, CDR1 is SGHVS and CDR2 is FQNEAQ. V shed 0 bases and J shed 4 bases, with 13 bases lying between them. CDR3 size: 15 residues. The CDR3 sequence is CASSLAPGHLYEQYF. In DNA, the CDR3 is TGTGCCAGCAGCTTAGCCCCGGGACACTTGTACGAGCAGTACTTC. Combining the CDR3 with reference TRBV7-8 and TRBJ2-7 gives the whole variable domain GAGVSQSPRYKVAKRGQDVALRCDPISGHVSLFWYQQALGQGPEFLTYFQNEAQLDKSGLPSDRFFAERPEGSVSTLKIQRTQQEDSAVYLCASSLAPGHLYEQYFGPGTRLTVT.

This chain connects TRBV12-3 or TRBV12-4 to TRBJ2-2; D not certain. Between the trimmed V and J ends, which lost 3 bases and 0 bases, there was a span of 5 bases. The CDR3 sequence is 14 residues long. As DNA, the CDR3 is TGTGCCAGCAGTTTCTTTCCGAACACCGGGGAGCTGTTTTTT. It translates to CASSFFPNTGELFF.

The chain couples TRBV7-2 to TRBJ1-2; the D is unclear. The CDR3 covers 12 residues. Germline V gene lookup returns CDR1 SGHTA and CDR2 FQGNSA. Trimming removed 1 base at V and 8 bases at J, with 8 bases between. CDR3 bases: TGTGCCAGCAGCTTAGATGTGAGGGGCTACACCTTC. Protein sequence: CASSLDVRGYTF.

The CDR3 DNA reads TGTGCCAGCAGGGCGGAGGACTACGAGCAGTACTTC. It translates to CASRAEDYEQYF. The chain joins TRBV2 to TRBJ2-7; TRBD2 is a possible D gene (5 bases). Per the germline V gene, CDR1 is SNHLY and CDR2 is FYNNEI. The CDR3 totals 12 residues. V was shortened by 6 bases and J by 3 bases, with 9 bases between the two germline ends. Full variable domain (rest looked up from reference TRBV2 and TRBJ2-7): EPEVTQTPSHQVTQMGQEVILRCVPISNHLYFYWYRQILGQKVEFLVSFYNNEISEKSEIFDDQFSVERPDGSNFTLKIRSTKLEDSAMYFCASRAEDYEQYFGPGTRLTVT.

This chain links TRBV20-1 with TRBJ1-1; D might be TRBD1 (6 bases). The CDR3 is 12 amino acids. With 4 bases removed from V and 1 base from J, the gap between germline ends came to 7 bases. Germline CDR1 is DFQATT and CDR2 is SNEGSKA (reference sequence). The CDR3 sequence: CSANRANTEAFF. Written as DNA, the CDR3 is TGCAGTGCTAACAGGGCGAACACTGAAGCTTTCTTT.

This clonotype was seen repeatedly, ten times or more. The chain couples TRBV10-2 to TRBJ2-3; 9 nucleotides align to TRBD2. From germline, CDR1 is WSHSY and CDR2 SAAADI. V shed 1 base and J 1 base; nucleotides not matched to a gene: 6. This CDR3 region has 17 residues. CDR3 DNA sequence: TGCGCCAGCAGTGAGTGGGGACTAGCCATCCGCACAGATACGCAGTATTTT. Translation: CASSEWGLAIRTDTQYF.

This clonotype was seen ten or more times. V is TRBV12-3 or TRBV12-4 and J is TRBJ2-7; 10 nucleotides line up with TRBD1. V trimming: 6 bases; J trimming: 3 bases; junction bases outside the gene matches: 14. The CDR3 runs to 17 residues. The CDR3 here is CASSRSGGGQGVYEQYF. CDR3 nucleotides: TGTGCCAGCAGCCGGTCCGGGGGAGGACAGGGGGTCTACGAGCAGTACTTC.

The chain recombines TRBV12-3 or TRBV12-4 with TRBJ1-1; D remains ambiguous. V lost 2 bases and J 7 bases, leaving 11 bases between the germline ends. CDR3 length: 13 amino acids. CDR3 in amino acids: CASSLRFGSEAFF. The DNA for the CDR3 is TGTGCCAGCAGTTTACGGTTTGGCAGTGAAGCTTTCTTT.

V is TRBV5-4 and J is TRBJ2-3, with D possibly TRBD2 on 5 matching bases. The V gene's germline CDR1 is SGHNT and CDR2 YYREEE (reference sequence). V lost 3 bases and J 6 bases, leaving 11 bases between the germline ends. The CDR3 totals 13 residues. The CDR3 spells CASSSQLDDTQYF. The CDR3 DNA follows: TGTGCCAGCAGCTCTCAACTAGATGATACGCAGTATTTT.

This clonotype was picked up many times. This sequence joins TRBV27 and TRBJ1-5; D perhaps matches TRBD1 (6 bases). Looked up from germline, CDR1 is MNHEY and CDR2 is SMNVEV (reference sequence). The CDR3 runs 14 residues. V gave up 6 bases and J gave up 7 bases, with 16 bases separating them. This CDR3 reads CASSPGQTEQPQHF. The CDR3 coding sequence is TGTGCCAGCAGCCCCGGACAGACTGAACAGCCCCAGCATTTT.

This chain links TRBV4-1 with TRBJ2-1, with D perhaps matching TRBD1 or TRBD2 (5 bases each). CDR3 length equals 16 residues. Germline-derived CDR1 and CDR2 are MGHRA and YSYEKL. V gave up 0 bases and J gave up 3 bases, with 12 bases separating them. CDR3 sequence: CASSQEAGARYNEQFF. CDR3 DNA: TGCGCCAGCAGCCAAGAAGCCGGGGCACGCTACAATGAGCAGTTCTTC.

The rearrangement uses TRBV12-3 or TRBV12-4 and TRBJ1-6; 8 nucleotides line up with TRBD1. V trimming: 6 bases; J trimming: 9 bases; junction bases outside the gene matches: 7. The CDR3 spans 14 residues. In DNA form, the CDR3 reads TGTGCCAGCAGGCCCAGGGGGCTGGGTTCACCCCTCCACTTT. Translated: CASRPRGLGSPLHF.

This clonotype was counted at least ten times. The gene calls are TRBV7-2 and TRBJ2-1; no reliable D call. The CDR3 spans 15 residues. Deletions cut 4 bases from V and 0 bases from J, with 10 bases between. Per the germline V gene, CDR1 is SGHTA and CDR2 is FQGNSA. The CDR3 DNA reads TGTGCCAGCAGCTCCCAGCGCGGCTCCTACAATGAGCAGTTCTTC. Encoded protein: CASSSQRGSYNEQFF.

This clonotype has ten or more counts. This chain joins TRBV7-2 and TRBJ2-1; D is possibly TRBD1 (6 bases). V was cut by 4 bases and J by 8 bases, with 18 bases left in between. Germline lookup yields CDR1 SGHTA and CDR2 FQGNSA. This CDR3 contains 15 residues. CDR3: CASSSRQAVLDEQFF. DNA for the CDR3: TGTGCCAGCAGCTCTCGACAGGCCGTTTTAGATGAGCAGTTCTTC.

The rearrangement links TRBV27 to TRBJ2-3; D remains ambiguous. Germline V gene data show CDR1 as MNHEY and CDR2 as SMNVEV (reference sequence). The CDR3 covers 13 residues. Trimming removed 5 bases from V and 6 bases from J, with 12 bases in between. Here the CDR3 DNA reads TGTGCCAGCAGTCTGGGGTTAGATGATACGCAGTATTTT. It is translated as CASSLGLDDTQYF.

In nucleotides, the CDR3 is TGTGCCAGCAGCCGCGGACTGGCTGGAAACACCATATATTTT. Its translation: CASSRGLAGNTIYF. The chain couples TRBV7-9 to TRBJ1-3; no firm D call. The V end lost 5 bases, the J end lost 2 bases, and 10 bases lay between the germline ends. The CDR3 is 14 residues long. The germline gives CDR1 SEHNR, CDR2 FQNEAQ (reference sequence).

The sample holds a few counts of this clonotype. The chain combines TRBV19 with TRBJ1-5; the D gene is possibly TRBD1 (5 bases). The CDR3 runs 17 residues. Germline V lookup: CDR1 LNHDA, CDR2 SQIVND (reference sequence). Trimming left V 3 bases short and J 2 bases short, with 17 bases between. The CDR3 loop reads CASSMWAQGIGNQPQHF. DNA for the CDR3: TGTGCCAGTAGTATGTGGGCCCAGGGTATTGGCAATCAGCCCCAGCATTTT.

This clonotype was picked up a small number of times. The V call is TRBV2, the J call TRBJ2-7; 7 nucleotides match TRBD2. The V segment lost 2 bases and the J segment 4 bases; nucleotides outside the gene matches: 8. Germline CDR1 SNHLY, CDR2 FYNNEI. The CDR3 has 15 amino acids. CDR3 DNA sequence: TGTGCCAGCAGTGAAAATCACGGGGGGTTTTACGAGCAGTACTTC. This sequence encodes CASSENHGGFYEQYF.

This clonotype was counted at least ten times. V gene TRBV28 combines with J gene TRBJ1-6; 9 bases line up with TRBD1. Germline CDR1 reads MDHEN; CDR2 reads SYDVKM. The CDR3 consists of 16 residues. After removal of 6 bases from V and 8 bases from J, the junction contained 11 bases not matched to a gene. For the CDR3, the DNA is TGTGCCAGCAGCCGGATTGTGGGACAGGGCTATTCACCCCTCCACTTT. Translating it yields CASSRIVGQGYSPLHF.

This clonotype has ten or more counts. The chain has TRBV7-3 and TRBJ2-1; D may be TRBD2 (6 bases). The CDR3 has 15 residues. V was cut by 7 bases and J by 0 bases, with 13 bases left in between. The germline V gene encodes CDR1 SGHTA and CDR2 FQGTGA. The CDR3 loop reads CASTEGPGSYNEQFF. CDR3 bases: TGTGCCAGCACGGAGGGACCGGGCTCCTACAATGAGCAGTTCTTC.

This clonotype was found a few times. The rearrangement links TRBV28 to TRBJ2-2, with a possible D match to TRBD2 (5 bases). Germline V gene lookup returns CDR1 MDHEN and CDR2 SYDVKM. The CDR3 length is 15 residues. Trimming stripped 4 bases from V and 6 bases from J, with 15 bases between. The CDR3 DNA sequence: TGTGCCAGCAGTTCTCTCCGGGCCGGGGCCGGGGAGCTGTTTTTT. Amino acid sequence: CASSSLRAGAGELFF. Variable domain in full (rest from reference TRBV28 and TRBJ2-2): DVKVTQSSRYLVKRTGEKVFLECVQDMDHENMFWYRQDPGLGLRLIYFSYDVKMKEKGDIPEGYSVSREKKERFSLILESASTNQTSMYLCASSSLRAGAGELFFGEGSRLTVL.

In its sample, this clonotype was seen many times. This sequence joins TRBV7-2 and TRBJ2-5; 10 bases agree with TRBD2. The germline V gene has CDR1 SGHTA and CDR2 FQGNSA. There are 15 residues in the CDR3. V lost 4 bases and J lost 4; bases outside the gene matches: 6. The CDR3 is CASSSLAGVGETQYF. The CDR3 DNA reads as TGTGCCAGCAGCTCCCTAGCGGGAGTGGGAGAGACCCAGTACTTC.

This clonotype was counted many times. The rearrangement joins TRBV28 to TRBJ2-2; 9 bases map to TRBD2. Trimming removed 11 bases from V and 4 bases from J; junction bases left unmatched: 14. The length of the CDR3 is 16 residues. The germline gives CDR1 MDHEN, CDR2 SYDVKM. CDR3 in DNA: TGTGCCGCGGGGCTAGCGGGGATAGAGTCCACCGGGGAGCTGTTTTTT. Its translation: CAAGLAGIESTGELFF.

Concerning this clonotype: One end of the junction fails to match germline, which may point to a read error. The DNA for the CDR3 is TGTGCCAGCGGTTTGACACCTAAGAACACTGAAGCTTTCTTT. Translating it yields CASGLTPKNTEAFF. The V call is TRBV28, the J call TRBJ1-1; D uncertain. The CDR3 consists of 14 residues. The germline gives CDR1 MDHEN, CDR2 SYDVKM.